This TCR beta chain emerged from a study of CD8 T cells in ankylosing spondylitis. Quantitative 5'-RACE with molecular barcodes was used to make the TCR beta libraries. One entry per CDR3 protein, called by TCRdb with MiXCR from the 5' RACE reads. The table records 30,000 to 45,000 distinct CDR3 sequences, approximately 6% of them present only once. This clonotype was detected ten times or more. What it recognizes is unknown. Study results and caveats: The clones that were linked to disease were reported to be significantly enriched in matched synovial fluid samples from ankylosing spondylitis patients.

The CDR3 is 18 residues long. The V and J ends lost 1 base and 0 bases respectively, with 15 bases between them. The germline gives CDR1 SGHAT, CDR2 FQNNGV. Input material: blood, either unsorted or a sorted T cell fraction (not recorded which). The chain joins TRBV11-2 to TRBJ1-4; perhaps TRBD1 as D (5 bases). The receptor was isolated from a male donor with ankylosing spondylitis or in good health (not recorded which). The CDR3 here is CASSLVIWGEATNEKLFF. The CDR3 coding sequence is TGTGCCAGCAGCTTAGTTATTTGGGGGGAAGCAACTAATGAAAAACTGTTTTTT.